This T cell receptor (beta chain) stems from a study of blood T cells in healthy people across ages (dated by TCRdb to 2013 to 2016). With respect to the entire study: In model experiments, template switching captured about one uniquely barcoded TCR beta cDNA molecule for every two T cells. The study measured age-related changes in TCR beta repertoire diversity using deep sequencing normalized with unique cDNA molecular identifiers. Four age groups were formed from the donors: young (average approximately 15 years), middle-aged (just under 40), aged (around 62) and long-lived (approximately 80). To avoid experimental bias, donors of different ages were spread randomly across the sequencing lanes. For two donors (one aged 18 to 30 and one aged 80 or older), the study analyzed two additional independent replicas of 1 million unique cDNA reads from the same blood draw.

The CDR1 and CDR2 encoded by the germline V gene are MDHEN and SYDVKM. After removal of 4 bases from V and 1 base from J, the junction retains 5 bases not matched to a gene. The CDR3 measures 15 amino acids from cysteine to phenylalanine. Just the 45-base CDR3 DNA is kept, in frame starting at base 1. The donors were roughly 39 Caucasian individuals from Russia, aged roughly 6 to 100 years, who were systemically healthy. About 10 milliliters of peripheral blood were collected from each donor into EDTA-treated Vacutainer tubes. Ficoll-Paque density-gradient centrifugation was used to isolate PBMCs, with at least 7 million obtained per sample. Total RNA, at least 5.5 micrograms per sample, was extracted from PBMCs with Trizol reagent. For every donor, flow cytometry on a PBMC aliquot measured the percentage of naive CD45RAhigh/CD27high T cells. Library generation was performed with 5' RACE. The reads were generated on an Illumina HiSeq 2500. A second PCR of 7 to 11 cycles was performed with a sample-barcoded 5' primer and a J-beta primer mix. A unique molecular identifier was introduced onto each TCR beta cDNA molecule by a template-switch 5' adaptor carrying 12 random nucleotides. At least 3 million CDR3-containing paired-end reads were obtained from each sample. First-strand cDNA was synthesized from all RNA with the Mint cDNA synthesis kit, primed by a TRBC-specific oligonucleotide. Following uracil-DNA glycosylase treatment, a first 18-cycle PCR with universal primers M1SS and BC2_uni_R was performed on all cDNA. Per the source publication's procedure: Each sample was normalized by randomly selecting 1 million high-quality reads, each carrying a distinct molecular identifier. Reads sharing molecular identifiers were discarded rather than binned into consensus sequences. CDR3 identification, clonotype clustering and error correction used MiTCR with a Q25 quality threshold and the strictest error-elimination algorithm. A nonparametric unseen species model with Euler transformation was used to estimate lower-bound total TCR beta diversity. TCRdb reran the public reads through fastp at Q25 and MiXCR, keeping productive beta chains. Entries that share a CDR3 protein sequence are merged under the most common genes and DNA. It is TCRdb's table, rather than the study itself, that gives the V and J calls and clone size. For this sample the table gives approximately 850,000 distinct CDR3 sequences, of which roughly 64% were detected only once. The ten top clones hold about 20% of the sample.

This clonotype has more than one count but fewer than ten. Its antigen has not been determined. No base qualities exist here, and no much larger clone lies one base off it. Findings and caveats that apply to the study as a whole: Donor CMV infection status was unknown, potentially confounding age-related changes in expanded clonotypes. As age increased, observed TCR beta diversity per million T cells dropped in a roughly linear way, and a significant reduction was already evident by age about 40. Total diversity estimates from one million sequenced T cells were considered lower bounds and underestimates. Since profiling was done on bulk unsorted PBMCs, naive and antigen-experienced compartments could not be conclusively compared. Observed TCR beta diversity correlated strongly with the percentage of naive T cells measured by flow cytometry. Compared with the aged group, the long-lived group had more naive CD4+ T cells, fewer expanded clones and increased TCR diversity, a pattern suggesting age selection.

The sequence was obtained from a man aged 25-45 years in good health. Sample: blood. Recombination connected TRBV28 to TRBJ2-7; the central 9 bases match TRBD2. The CDR3: CASSSSTSGSYEQYF. The DNA is TGTGCCAGCAGTTCTAGTACTAGCGGGTCCTACGAGCAGTACTTC.